Each of the 9 T cell receptor beta chains below was sequenced from the same sample in a study of early T cells in non-severe SARS-CoV-2 infection. TCRdb re-analysed the 5' RACE reads in MiXCR, keeping a single row per CDR3 protein. The table records approximately 71,000 distinct CDR3 sequences, about a tenth of them present only once. Sequencing used whole blood. These receptors originate from an adult who was a healthcare worker with PCR-confirmed SARS-CoV-2 infection or an uninfected control (not recorded which).

This chain links TRBV27 with TRBJ2-7, with D possibly being TRBD2 (6 bases). Germline loops: CDR1 MNHEY, CDR2 SMNVEV (reference sequence). The V and J ends lost 5 bases and 5 bases respectively, with 19 bases between them. This CDR3 has 15 amino acids. CDR3 nucleotide sequence: TGTGCCAGCAGTGGAGCACTAGCCCGTATCCACGAGCAGTACTTC. Translated, it gives CASSGALARIHEQYF.

This clonotype was counted a few times. The chain uses TRBV14 and TRBJ2-3, with D maybe TRBD1 (5 bases). The germline gives CDR1 SGHDN, CDR2 FVKESK. The CDR3 length is 13 residues. The germline V and J ends were trimmed by 6 bases and 2 bases, with 9 bases remaining between them. The CDR3 nucleotides read TGTGCCAGCAGAGGGGCATTCACAGATACGCAGTATTTT. The encoded protein is CASRGAFTDTQYF.

This clonotype was seen many times. The gene calls are TRBV20-1 and TRBJ2-2; D gene unclear. Per germline, CDR1 DFQATT and CDR2 SNEGSKA (reference sequence). There are 14 residues in the CDR3. Between the trimmed V and J ends, which lost 6 bases and 4 bases, there was a span of 15 bases. The DNA for the CDR3 is TGCAGTGCGTCGACGGTAACCGGCACCGGGGAGCTGTTTTTT. This gives the protein CSASTVTGTGELFF.

The chain uses TRBV20-1 and TRBJ2-7, with 8 bases identical to TRBD2. The CDR3 has 12 residues. Germline CDR1 and CDR2: DFQATT and SNEGSKA (reference sequence). Unmatched junction bases numbered 1, after V lost 1 base and J lost 5 bases. In DNA, the CDR3 is TGCAGTGCTAGAGGGACTAGCCACGAGCAGTACTTC. It codes for CSARGTSHEQYF.

This clonotype was seen more than once but under ten times. This rearrangement joins TRBV11-1 to TRBJ1-1, with D possibly matching TRBD1 (6 bases). The CDR3 length is 15 residues. V was clipped by 3 bases and J by 5 bases, with 16 bases between them. Germline assignment: CDR1 SGHAT and CDR2 FQDESV (reference sequence). The CDR3 protein is CASSFHQGIGTEAFF. Written as DNA, the CDR3 is TGTGCCAGCAGCTTCCACCAGGGGATAGGGACTGAAGCTTTCTTT.

At least ten counts were recorded for this clonotype. The V call is TRBV6-6, the J call TRBJ2-1; 8 bases align to TRBD2. CDR1 and CDR2 from the germline V gene are MNHNY and SVGAGI (reference sequence). After removal of 6 bases from V and 5 bases from J, the junction contained 6 bases not matched to a gene. This CDR3 is built from 14 residues. The CDR3 spells CASRLAGGDNEQFF. DNA for the CDR3: TGTGCCAGCAGGCTAGCGGGTGGTGACAATGAGCAGTTCTTC.

This clonotype has only a few counts. The chain employs TRBV24-1 and TRBJ2-5; no reliable D call. The CDR3 has 12 residues. Germline CDR1 reads KGHDR; CDR2 reads SFDVKD. Trimming stripped 5 bases from V and 8 bases from J, with 11 bases between. The chain's CDR3 is CATSGLTGTQYF. The CDR3, as DNA: TGTGCCACCAGTGGGTTGACCGGAACCCAGTACTTC.

This clonotype was detected only a few times. The chain combines TRBV2 with TRBJ2-1; 8 bases agree with TRBD1. J gave up 7 bases and V 6 bases, and 5 bases lay outside the gene matches. The CDR3 sequence is 13 residues long. CDR1 is SNHLY, CDR2 FYNNEI, per germline. CDR3 in amino acids: CASRDRAKNEQFF. CDR3 sequence (DNA): TGTGCCAGCAGGGACAGGGCTAAAAATGAGCAGTTCTTC.

Only a few counts were recorded for this clonotype. J is TRBJ2-1 and V is TRBV12-3 or TRBV12-4, with D tentatively TRBD2 (6 bases). The CDR3 length is 16 residues. The V and J ends lost 1 base and 0 bases respectively, with 10 bases between them. The CDR3 here is CASSLVAGSSYNEQFF. Written as DNA, the CDR3 is TGTGCCAGCAGTTTAGTTGCGGGGAGCTCCTACAATGAGCAGTTCTTC.